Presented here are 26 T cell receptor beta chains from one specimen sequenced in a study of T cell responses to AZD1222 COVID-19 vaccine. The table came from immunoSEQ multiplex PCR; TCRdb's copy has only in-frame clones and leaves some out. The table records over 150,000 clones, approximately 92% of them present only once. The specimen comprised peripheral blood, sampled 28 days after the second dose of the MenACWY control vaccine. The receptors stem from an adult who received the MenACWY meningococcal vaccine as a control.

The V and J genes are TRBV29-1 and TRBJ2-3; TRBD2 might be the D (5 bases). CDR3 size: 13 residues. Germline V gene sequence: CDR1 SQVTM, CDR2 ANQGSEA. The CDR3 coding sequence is TGCAGTGGAGGCCGGGGTCCCACAGATACGCAGTATTTT. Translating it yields CSGGRGPTDTQYF.

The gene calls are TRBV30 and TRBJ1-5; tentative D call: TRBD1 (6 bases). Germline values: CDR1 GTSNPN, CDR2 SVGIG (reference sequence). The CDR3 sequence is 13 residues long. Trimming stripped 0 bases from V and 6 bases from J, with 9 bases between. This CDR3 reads CAWSVGGAQPQHF. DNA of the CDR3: TGTGCCTGGAGTGTAGGGGGGGCTCAGCCCCAGCATTTT.

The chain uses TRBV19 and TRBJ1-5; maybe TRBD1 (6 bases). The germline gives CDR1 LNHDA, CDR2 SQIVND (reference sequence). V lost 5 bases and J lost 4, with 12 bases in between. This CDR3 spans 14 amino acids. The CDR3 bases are TGTGCCAGTAGTTTGGGACATGATAATCAGCCCCAGCATTTT. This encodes CASSLGHDNQPQHF. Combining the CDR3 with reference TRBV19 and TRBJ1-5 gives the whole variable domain DGGITQSPKYLFRKEGQNVTLSCEQNLNHDAMYWYRQDPGQGLRLIYYSQIVNDFQKGDIAEGYSVSREKKESFPLTVTSAQKNPTAFYLCASSLGHDNQPQHFGDGTRLSIL.

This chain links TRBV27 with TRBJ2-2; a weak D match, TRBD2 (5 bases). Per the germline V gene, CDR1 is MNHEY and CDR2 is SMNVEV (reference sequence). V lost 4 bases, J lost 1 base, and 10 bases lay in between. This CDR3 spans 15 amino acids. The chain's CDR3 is CASSSTGLNTGELFF. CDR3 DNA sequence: TGTGCCAGCAGTTCAACTGGACTGAACACCGGGGAGCTGTTTTTT.

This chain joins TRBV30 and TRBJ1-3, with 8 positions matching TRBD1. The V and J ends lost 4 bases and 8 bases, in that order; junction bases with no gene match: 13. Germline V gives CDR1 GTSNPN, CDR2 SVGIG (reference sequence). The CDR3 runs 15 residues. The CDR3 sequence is CAWTKKAGGWDTIYF. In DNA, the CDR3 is TGTGCCTGGACGAAGAAGGCAGGGGGCTGGGACACCATATATTTT. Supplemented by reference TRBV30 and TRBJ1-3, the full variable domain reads SQTIHQWPATLVQPVGSPLSLECTVEGTSNPNLYWYRQAAGRGLQLLFYSVGIGQISSEVPQNLSASRPQDRQFILSSKKLLLSDSGFYLCAWTKKAGGWDTIYFGEGSWLTVV.

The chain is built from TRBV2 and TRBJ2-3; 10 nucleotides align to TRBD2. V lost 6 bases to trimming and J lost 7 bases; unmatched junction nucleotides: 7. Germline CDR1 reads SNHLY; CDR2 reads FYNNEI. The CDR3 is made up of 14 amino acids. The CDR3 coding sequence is TGTGCCAGCAGAGAGCGGGGGGGAGTAAATACGCAGTATTTT. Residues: CASRERGGVNTQYF.

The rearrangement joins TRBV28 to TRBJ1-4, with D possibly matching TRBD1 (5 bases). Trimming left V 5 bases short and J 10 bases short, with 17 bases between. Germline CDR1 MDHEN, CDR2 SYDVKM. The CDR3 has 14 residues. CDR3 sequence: CASSLRVLGTKLFF. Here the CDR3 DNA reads TGTGCCAGCAGTCTCAGGGTATTGGGAACAAAACTGTTTTTT.

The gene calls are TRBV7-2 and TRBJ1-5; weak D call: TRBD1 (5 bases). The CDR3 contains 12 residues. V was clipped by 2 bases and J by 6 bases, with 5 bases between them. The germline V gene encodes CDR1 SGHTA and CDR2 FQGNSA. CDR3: CASSLRGQPQHF. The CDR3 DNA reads TGTGCCAGCAGCTTAAGGGGTCAGCCCCAGCATTTT. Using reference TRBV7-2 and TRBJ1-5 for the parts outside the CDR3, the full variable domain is GAGVSQSPSNKVTEKGKDVELRCDPISGHTALYWYRQSLGQGLEFLIYFQGNSAPDKSGLPSDRFSAERTGGSVSTLTIQRTQQEDSAVYLCASSLRGQPQHFGDGTRLSIL.

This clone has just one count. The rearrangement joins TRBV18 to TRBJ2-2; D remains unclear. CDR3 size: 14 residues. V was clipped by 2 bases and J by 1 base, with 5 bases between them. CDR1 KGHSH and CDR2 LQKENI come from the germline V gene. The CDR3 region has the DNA TGTGCCAGCTCACCAAAGAGGAACACCGGGGAGCTGTTTTTT. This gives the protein CASSPKRNTGELFF.

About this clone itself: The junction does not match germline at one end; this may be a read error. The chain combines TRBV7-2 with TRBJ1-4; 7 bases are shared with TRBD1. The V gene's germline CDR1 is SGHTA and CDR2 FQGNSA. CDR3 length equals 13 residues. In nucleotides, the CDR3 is TGTGCCAGCAGCTCCGACAGGGTGGCCTTTCGGATTTTT. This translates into CASSSDRVAFRIF.

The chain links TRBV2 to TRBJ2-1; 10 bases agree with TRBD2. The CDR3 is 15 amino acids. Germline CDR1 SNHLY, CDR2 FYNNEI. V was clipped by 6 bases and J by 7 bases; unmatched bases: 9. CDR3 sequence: CASSTGLAVSNEQFF. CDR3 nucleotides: TGTGCCAGCAGCACAGGACTAGCGGTTTCGAATGAGCAGTTCTTC. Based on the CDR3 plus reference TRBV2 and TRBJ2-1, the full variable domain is EPEVTQTPSHQVTQMGQEVILRCVPISNHLYFYWYRQILGQKVEFLVSFYNNEISEKSEIFDDQFSVERPDGSNFTLKIRSTKLEDSAMYFCASSTGLAVSNEQFFGPGTRLTVL.

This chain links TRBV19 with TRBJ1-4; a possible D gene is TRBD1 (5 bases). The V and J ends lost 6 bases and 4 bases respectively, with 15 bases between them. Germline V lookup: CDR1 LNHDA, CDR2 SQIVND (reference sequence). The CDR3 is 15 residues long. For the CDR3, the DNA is TGTGCCAGTAGGACCTTGGGACGGAATAATGAAAAACTGTTTTTT. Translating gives CASRTLGRNNEKLFF.

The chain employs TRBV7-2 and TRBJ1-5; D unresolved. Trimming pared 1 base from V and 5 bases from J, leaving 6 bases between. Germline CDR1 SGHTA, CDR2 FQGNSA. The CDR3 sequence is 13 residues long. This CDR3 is CASSLEWHQPQHF. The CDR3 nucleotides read TGTGCCAGCAGCTTAGAGTGGCATCAGCCCCAGCATTTT.

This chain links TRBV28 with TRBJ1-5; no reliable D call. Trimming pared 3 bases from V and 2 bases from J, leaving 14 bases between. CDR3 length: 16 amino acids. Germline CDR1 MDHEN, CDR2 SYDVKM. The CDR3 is CASSFGGPGGNQPQHF. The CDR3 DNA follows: TGTGCCAGCAGTTTTGGCGGGCCCGGGGGCAATCAGCCCCAGCATTTT.

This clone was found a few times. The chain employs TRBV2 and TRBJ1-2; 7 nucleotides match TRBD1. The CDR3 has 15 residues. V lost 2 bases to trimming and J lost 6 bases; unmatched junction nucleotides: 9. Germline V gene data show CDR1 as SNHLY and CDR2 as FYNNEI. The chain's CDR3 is CASSEMKGGWDGYTF. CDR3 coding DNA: TGTGCCAGCAGTGAAATGAAAGGGGGCTGGGATGGCTACACCTTC.

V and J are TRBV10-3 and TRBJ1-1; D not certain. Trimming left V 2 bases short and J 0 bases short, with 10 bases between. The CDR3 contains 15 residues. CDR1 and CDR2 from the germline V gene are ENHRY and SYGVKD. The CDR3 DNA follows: TGTGCCATCAGTGAGCCCGGCAGCCTGAACACTGAAGCTTTCTTT. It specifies CAISEPGSLNTEAFF.

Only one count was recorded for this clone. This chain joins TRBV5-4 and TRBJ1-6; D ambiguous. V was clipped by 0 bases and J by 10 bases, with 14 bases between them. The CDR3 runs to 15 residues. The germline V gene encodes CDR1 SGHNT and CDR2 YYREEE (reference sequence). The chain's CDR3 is CASSLGQGSGSPLHF. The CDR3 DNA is TGTGCCAGCAGCTTGGGGCAAGGGAGTGGGTCACCCCTCCACTTT.

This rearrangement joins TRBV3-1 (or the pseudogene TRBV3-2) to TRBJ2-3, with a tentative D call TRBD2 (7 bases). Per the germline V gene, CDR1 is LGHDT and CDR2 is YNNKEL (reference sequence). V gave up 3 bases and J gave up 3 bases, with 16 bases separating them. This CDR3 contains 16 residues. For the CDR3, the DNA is TGTGCCAGCAGCCATCTTTTAGGGGGGGCAACAGATACGCAGTATTTT. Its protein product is CASSHLLGGATDTQYF.

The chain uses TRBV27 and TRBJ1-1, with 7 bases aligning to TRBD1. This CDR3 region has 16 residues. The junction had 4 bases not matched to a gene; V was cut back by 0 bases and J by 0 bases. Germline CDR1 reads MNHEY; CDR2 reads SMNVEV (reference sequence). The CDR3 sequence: CASSLSWDRLNTEAFF. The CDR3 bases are TGTGCCAGCAGTTTATCATGGGACAGACTGAACACTGAAGCTTTCTTT.

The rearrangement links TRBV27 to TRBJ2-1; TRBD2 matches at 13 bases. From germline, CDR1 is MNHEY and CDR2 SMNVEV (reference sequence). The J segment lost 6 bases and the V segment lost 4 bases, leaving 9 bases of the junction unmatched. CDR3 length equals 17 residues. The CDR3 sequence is CASSSGLAGAGGNEQFF. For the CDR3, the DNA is TGTGCCAGCAGTTCAGGACTAGCGGGGGCGGGGGGCAATGAGCAGTTCTTC.

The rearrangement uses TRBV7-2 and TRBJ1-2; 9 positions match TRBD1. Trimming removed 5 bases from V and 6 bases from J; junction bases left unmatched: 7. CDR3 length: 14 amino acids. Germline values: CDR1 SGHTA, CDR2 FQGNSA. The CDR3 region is CASSALQGANGYTF. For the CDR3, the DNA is TGTGCCAGCAGCGCGTTACAGGGGGCAAATGGCTACACCTTC. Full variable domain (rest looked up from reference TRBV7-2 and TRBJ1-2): GAGVSQSPSNKVTEKGKDVELRCDPISGHTALYWYRQSLGQGLEFLIYFQGNSAPDKSGLPSDRFSAERTGGSVSTLTIQRTQQEDSAVYLCASSALQGANGYTFGSGTRLTVV.

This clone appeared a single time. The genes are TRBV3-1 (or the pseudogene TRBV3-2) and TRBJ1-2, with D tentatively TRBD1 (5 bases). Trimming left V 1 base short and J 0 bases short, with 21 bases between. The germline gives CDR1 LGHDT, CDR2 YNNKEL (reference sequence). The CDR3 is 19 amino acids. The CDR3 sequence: CASSQAGSGRSPTNYGYTF. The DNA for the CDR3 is TGTGCCAGCAGCCAAGCGGGTTCGGGACGAAGCCCCACTAACTATGGCTACACCTTC.

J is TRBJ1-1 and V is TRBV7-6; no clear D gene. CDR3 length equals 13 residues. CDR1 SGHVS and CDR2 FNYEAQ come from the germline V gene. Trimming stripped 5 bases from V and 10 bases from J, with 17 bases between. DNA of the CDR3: TGTGCCAGCAGCGCCTCCCTGTCAGTCGGAGCTTTCTTT. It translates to CASSASLSVGAFF.

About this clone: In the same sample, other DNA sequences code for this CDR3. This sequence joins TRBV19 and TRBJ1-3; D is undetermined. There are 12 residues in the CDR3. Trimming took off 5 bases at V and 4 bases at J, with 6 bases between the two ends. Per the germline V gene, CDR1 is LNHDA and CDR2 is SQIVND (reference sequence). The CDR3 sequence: CASSPSGNTIYF. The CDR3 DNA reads TGTGCCAGTAGTCCTTCAGGAAACACCATATATTTT.

This CDR3 is CASSDSGQNEAFF. The CDR3 coding sequence is TGTGCCAGCAGTGACTCCGGACAAAATGAAGCTTTCTTT. V is TRBV6-4 and J is TRBJ1-1; D might be TRBD1 (5 bases). The germline CDR1 and CDR2 sequences are MRHNA and SNTAGT. The CDR3 totals 13 residues. Trimming shortened V by 0 bases and J by 7 bases, and 9 bases separated the two germline ends.

This chain's CDR3 is CASSQSSLTSGAGETQYF. In DNA form, the CDR3 reads TGTGCCAGCAGCCAATCCTCGCTGACTAGCGGGGCGGGTGAGACCCAGTACTTC. The chain couples TRBV3-1 (or the pseudogene TRBV3-2) to TRBJ2-5; 11 positions match TRBD2. Germline V CDR1 and CDR2: LGHDT, YNNKEL (reference sequence). The CDR3 runs to 18 residues. J was trimmed by 5 bases and V by 2 bases; bases with no gene match: 13.